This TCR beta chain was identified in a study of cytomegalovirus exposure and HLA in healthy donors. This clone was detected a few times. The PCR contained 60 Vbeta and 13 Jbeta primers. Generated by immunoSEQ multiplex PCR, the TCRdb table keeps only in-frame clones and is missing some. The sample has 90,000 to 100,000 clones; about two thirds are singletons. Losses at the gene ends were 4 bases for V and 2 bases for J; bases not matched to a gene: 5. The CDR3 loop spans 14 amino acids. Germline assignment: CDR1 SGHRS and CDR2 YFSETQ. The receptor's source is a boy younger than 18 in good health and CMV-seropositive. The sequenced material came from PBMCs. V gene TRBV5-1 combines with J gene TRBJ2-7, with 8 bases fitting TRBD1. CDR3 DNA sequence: TGCGCCAGCAGCACTCCGGGACAGGCCTACGAGCAGTACTTC. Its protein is CASSTPGQAYEQYF.